A selection of T cell receptor beta chains follows, all from one sample in a study of response to subunit inactivated influenza vaccine. TCRdb re-called the RT-PCR reads through MiXCR, storing one row per CDR3 protein. Of roughly 700,000 distinct CDR3 sequences detected, 14% appear once; the ten largest clones hold 6% to 7%. The sample consisted of PBMCs from blood, taken 14 to 15 days before vaccination. The receptors were sampled from a man between 45 and 60 years old who received an inactivated influenza vaccine. CDR3s leave out the opening cysteine and the closing phenylalanine or tryptophan. A row's size may be missing; if present it is once, few, many or a size class.

abundance | j_gene | v_gene | len | CDR3aa
few | TRBJ2-5 | TRBV6-7 | 16 | ASSYPTKGERCQETQY
few | TRBJ1-2 | TRBV5-1 | 11 | ASSASDAEGYT
many | TRBJ2-3 | TRBV4-3 | 12 | ASRYRINTDTQY
NA | TRBJ2-2 | TRBV11-2 | 13 | ASSLGYAHTGELF
few | TRBJ2-5 | TRBV7-2 | 14 | ASSTQLAGGPETQY
NA | TRBJ2-7 | TRBV10-3 | 14 | AISPLGASGSNEQY
many | TRBJ1-6 | TRBV12-3/TRBV12-4 | 11 | ASSQGTGQTLH
NA | TRBJ2-1 | TRBV20-1 | 11 | SATRDRHNEQF
NA | TRBJ2-1 | TRBV15 | 12 | ATRPAGHYNEQF
NA | TRBJ2-2 | TRBV19 | 12 | ASSKTGLTGELF
few | TRBJ2-1 | TRBV4-3 | 14 | ASSWTGTGASDEQF
few | TRBJ2-1 | TRBV5-6 | 10 | ASSLGEWAWF
few | TRBJ1-1 | TRBV5-4 | 13 | ASSPPGQGRGEAF
NA | TRBJ1-1 | TRBV5-1 | 11 | ASSLEGGIEAF
NA | TRBJ2-3 | TRBV4-3 | 17 | ASSQDSPLSGGSPDTQY
few | TRBJ2-1 | TRBV13 | 12 | ASSTGGRYNEQF
many | TRBJ1-3 | TRBV20-1 | 12 | SASQGSPGNTIY
NA | TRBJ2-5 | TRBV3-1 | 12 | ASSQVGGIETQY
few | TRBJ2-3 | TRBV20-1 | 9 | SAYFADTQY
few | TRBJ2-5 | TRBV7-9 | 13 | ASSLMSSGQETQY
few | TRBJ2-2 | TRBV7-2 | 12 | ASSLGLLTGELF
many | TRBJ1-5 | TRBV5-5 | 11 | ASSLGSQQPQH
few | TRBJ2-3 | TRBV30 | 10 | AWSGSQGIRY
NA | TRBJ2-7 | TRBV27 | 12 | ASSWTLSSYEQY
many | TRBJ2-1 | TRBV20-1 | 13 | SAETGLAGNDEQF
NA | TRBJ2-5 | TRBV12-3/TRBV12-4 | 12 | ASNNRAGEETQY
few | TRBJ2-3 | TRBV4-2 | 16 | ASSQDWGPGRAGDTQY
NA | TRBJ1-5 | TRBV19 | 12 | ASREGQQNQPQH
few | TRBJ2-2 | TRBV20-1 | 13 | SARGRQGRTGELF
NA | TRBJ2-3 | TRBV5-1 | 16 | ASSLNPFLAVRTDTQY
few | TRBJ2-3 | TRBV7-9 | 14 | ASSPGVWGSTDTQY
many | TRBJ2-1 | TRBV11-2 | 11 | ASSLHGYNEQF
few | TRBJ1-1 | TRBV28 | 12 | ASSTPGVNTEAF
few | TRBJ2-1 | TRBV11-2 | 19 | ASSSGSRGRPRLQGRGEQF
NA | TRBJ2-7 | TRBV7-9 | 10 | ASSLGAYEQH
NA | TRBJ2-1 | TRBV5-1 | 11 | ASSLTGHNEQF
NA | TRBJ2-7 | TRBV28 | 13 | ASIGRPPRAYEQY
many | TRBJ2-5 | TRBV29-1 | 13 | SVDRAGRRAETQY
NA | TRBJ2-3 | TRBV5-6 | 12 | ASSLKGQGNTQY
NA | TRBJ2-5 | TRBV28 | 11 | ASREGAMETQY
many | TRBJ2-2 | TRBV19 | 12 | ASSIQGATGELF
NA | TRBJ2-7 | TRBV6-6 | 11 | ASSYTGAYEQY
NA | TRBJ2-1 | TRBV24-1 | 14 | ATSGMGRSSYNEQF
few | TRBJ1-2 | TRBV7-2 | 13 | ASSLTRDRGYGYT
few | TRBJ1-2 | TRBV20-1 | 13 | SARGGGQGNYGYT
few | TRBJ1-2 | TRBV12-3/TRBV12-4 | 11 | ASSLTRTAAYT
few | TRBJ1-3 | TRBV30 | 11 | AWSYTSGNTIY
NA | TRBJ2-7 | TRBV10-3 | 11 | AISRGTDIEQY